This T cell receptor (beta chain) is from a study of spatial heterogeneity in lung cancer. Across the study: Tumor regions showed TCR transcript counts that correlated strongly with a T cell module score from matched bulk RNA-seq. Points from the study as a whole: Higher tumor mutation counts went along with higher counts of expanded intratumoral alpha and beta TCRs.

Indicated time point: sample taken at primary tumor resection. This clonotype was seen repeatedly, ten times or more. No antigen is known for it. TCRdb reprocessed the 5' RACE reads via MiXCR and lists one record per CDR3 protein. The data contain about 16,000 distinct CDR3 sequences, under 7.5% of them seen just once; the ten biggest clones take up 15% to 20%. This CDR3 has 16 residues. V lost 0 bases and J 5 bases, leaving 15 bases between the germline ends. The germline V gene has CDR1 SGDLS and CDR2 YYNGEE. This chain joins TRBV9 and TRBJ1-5, with D hard to call. This TCR came from a female donor with early-stage non-small cell lung cancer. The sample in question was lung tumor tissue, obtained at surgery. As DNA, the CDR3 is TGTGCCAGCAGCGTAGAATCGCCGCCCGAGGATCAGCCCCAGCATTTT. It encodes CASSVESPPEDQPQHF.